One sample yielded the 17 T cell receptor beta chains listed below, sequenced in a study of blood T cell repertoires in COVID-19. Libraries were prepared by immunoSEQ multiplex PCR; TCRdb keeps only in-frame clonotypes and omits some of them. The data contain about 62,000 clones, under 85% of them seen just once; the ten biggest clones take up 5.5% to 7%. The material sequenced was peripheral blood. Source of these receptors: a woman aged 45-65 years with active or convalescent COVID-19.

The rearrangement uses TRBV5-1 and TRBJ1-2, with 8 positions matching TRBD1. V shed 3 bases and J 2 bases; nucleotides not matched to a gene: 6. From germline, CDR1 is SGHRS and CDR2 YFSETQ. The CDR3 contains 15 residues. CDR3 sequence reads: CASSSPGQANYGYTF. CDR3 coding DNA: TGCGCCAGCAGCTCTCCGGGACAGGCGAACTATGGCTACACCTTC.

This clone has only a few counts. The rearrangement uses TRBV21-1 and TRBJ2-1; TRBD1, the table's D call, was not compared with the DNA. TRBV21-1 is designated a pseudogene. This CDR3 region has 14 residues. This CDR3 reads CASSKEGVKNEQFF. CDR3 in DNA: TGTGCCAGCAGCAAAGAGGGGGTGAAGAATGAGCAGTTCTTC.

The V and J genes are TRBV12-3 or TRBV12-4 and TRBJ1-2; D uncertain. The CDR3 contains 13 residues. Deletions cut 6 bases from V and 8 bases from J, with 16 bases between. The CDR3 reads CASRPSGSSGYTF. The CDR3 bases are TGTGCCAGCAGGCCATCCGGGAGCTCGGGCTACACCTTC.

The gene calls are TRBV29-1 and TRBJ1-2; D not resolved. Trimming pared 6 bases from V and 9 bases from J, leaving 17 bases between. This CDR3 spans 12 amino acids. Looked up from germline, CDR1 is SQVTM and CDR2 is ANQGSEA. The DNA of the CDR3 is TGCAGCGTGGAATCGGGAGGAAGAAGCTACACCTTC. Translated, it gives CSVESGGRSYTF.

The chain joins TRBV9 to TRBJ1-1; 7 nucleotides line up with TRBD1. With 5 bases clipped from V and 9 bases from J, the junction kept 7 bases outside the gene matches. CDR1 and CDR2 from the germline V gene are SGDLS and YYNGEE. This CDR3 comprises 12 residues. This CDR3 is CASSPQQGKAFF. In nucleotides, the CDR3 is TGTGCCAGCAGTCCACAACAGGGGAAAGCTTTCTTT.

The genes are TRBV11-1 and TRBJ1-2; 7 bases are shared with TRBD1. Per germline, CDR1 SGHAT and CDR2 FQDESV (reference sequence). The CDR3 is 14 amino acids. V lost 4 bases to trimming and J lost 8 bases; unmatched junction nucleotides: 10. The CDR3 DNA is TGTGCCAGCAGCTCGTCTCGGACAGGCGACGGCTACACCTTC. Translation gives CASSSSRTGDGYTF.

The sample holds many counts of this clone. Other DNA sequences from this sample encode an identical CDR3 as well. CDR3 residues: CASSLDRTSPGDEAFF. The DNA of the CDR3 is TGTGCCAGCAGCTTGGATAGGACAAGCCCAGGGGATGAAGCTTTCTTT. This chain uses TRBV5-4 with TRBJ1-1; D may be TRBD1 (6 bases). There are 16 residues in the CDR3. V gave up 0 bases and J gave up 7 bases, with 19 bases separating them. CDR1 is SGHNT, CDR2 YYREEE, per germline (reference sequence).

This clone was detected only a few times. V gene TRBV7-9 combines with J gene TRBJ1-2; D possibly corresponds to TRBD1 (6 bases). Germline-derived CDR1 and CDR2 are SEHNR and FQNEAQ (reference sequence). The CDR3 totals 12 residues. V was cut by 1 base and J by 6 bases, with 6 bases left in between. This CDR3 reads CASSLGTDGYTF. The CDR3 DNA reads TGTGCCAGCAGCTTAGGGACAGATGGCTACACCTTC.

The CDR3 here is CASSHLRGNSPLHF. CDR3 bases: TGCGCCAGCAGCCATTTACGGGGTAATTCACCCCTCCACTTT. This chain links TRBV5-1 with TRBJ1-6; D uncertain. Germline values: CDR1 SGHRS, CDR2 YFSETQ. Trimming pared 4 bases from V and 6 bases from J, leaving 11 bases between. The length of the CDR3 is 14 residues.

The V and J genes are TRBV18 and TRBJ2-1; TRBD2 agrees at 10 bases. V lost 3 bases and J lost 1; bases outside the gene matches: 6. CDR3 length: 17 amino acids. Germline V lookup: CDR1 KGHSH, CDR2 LQKENI. In DNA form, the CDR3 reads TGTGCCAGCTCACCCTCTACTAGCGGGGTGTCCTACAATGAGCAGTTCTTC. Its translation is CASSPSTSGVSYNEQFF.

This sequence joins TRBV7-8 and TRBJ2-7, with TRBD1 matching over 7 bases. Germline values: CDR1 SGHVS, CDR2 FQNEAQ. CDR3 length equals 13 residues. The trim removed 3 bases at V and 4 bases at J, leaving 3 bases unmatched. The CDR3 nucleotides are TGTGCCAGCAGCTTCTCGGGACAGTACGAGCAGTACTTC. Translated, it gives CASSFSGQYEQYF.

This clone was counted between two and nine times. J is TRBJ2-2 and V is TRBV5-8; D perhaps matches TRBD2 (6 bases). The CDR3 spans 16 residues. Looked up from germline, CDR1 is SGHTS and CDR2 is YDEGEE. Trimming removed 1 base from V and 5 bases from J, with 15 bases in between. The CDR3 is CASSLRGGTLTGELFF. The CDR3 DNA reads as TGTGCCAGCAGCTTGCGTGGAGGGACCTTGACCGGGGAGCTGTTTTTT.

A single count supports this clone. V and J are TRBV30 and TRBJ1-1; a weak D match, TRBD1 (6 bases). This CDR3 spans 14 amino acids. CDR1 is GTSNPN and CDR2 is SVGIG in the germline V gene (reference sequence). The ends were cut back, 5 bases at V and 3 bases at J, with 16 bases in the middle. The CDR3 DNA reads as TGTGCCTGGGAAGATCAGGGGACCCACACTGAAGCTTTCTTT. It specifies CAWEDQGTHTEAFF.

V usage is TRBV5-1 and J usage is TRBJ2-7; TRBD2 matches at 10 bases. V gave up 4 bases and J gave up 2 bases; unmatched junction bases: 6. Germline lookup yields CDR1 SGHRS and CDR2 YFSETQ. CDR3 size: 15 residues. The CDR3 loop is CASSGGLAVPYEQYF. The CDR3 region has the DNA TGCGCCAGCAGCGGCGGACTAGCGGTCCCCTACGAGCAGTACTTC.

This chain joins TRBV19 and TRBJ1-4, with D hard to call. The germline V gene has CDR1 LNHDA and CDR2 SQIVND (reference sequence). This CDR3 is 11 amino acids long. Deletions cut 7 bases from V and 3 bases from J, with 3 bases between. CDR3 residues: CASTSNEKLFF. The CDR3 nucleotides are TGTGCCAGTACCTCTAATGAAAAACTGTTTTTT.

The sample holds a few counts of this clone. The rearrangement joins TRBV19 to TRBJ2-2; TRBD1 is a possible D gene (5 bases). Germline CDR1 LNHDA, CDR2 SQIVND (reference sequence). CDR3 length equals 15 residues. The germline V and J ends were trimmed by 3 bases and 5 bases, with 13 bases remaining between them. The CDR3 DNA sequence: TGTGCCAGTAGTATTGGCAGGGTGGGAACCGGGGAGCTGTTTTTT. Translating it yields CASSIGRVGTGELFF.

V and J are TRBV4-2 and TRBJ2-7; TRBD1 matches 11 bases. Germline V gene sequence: CDR1 LGHNA, CDR2 YNFKEQ. With V trimmed by 4 bases and J by 4 bases, 3 bases remained unmatched. CDR3 size: 14 residues. For the CDR3, the DNA is TGTGCCAGCAGCCTCGGACAGGGGGCTTACGAGCAGTACTTC. Residues: CASSLGQGAYEQYF.